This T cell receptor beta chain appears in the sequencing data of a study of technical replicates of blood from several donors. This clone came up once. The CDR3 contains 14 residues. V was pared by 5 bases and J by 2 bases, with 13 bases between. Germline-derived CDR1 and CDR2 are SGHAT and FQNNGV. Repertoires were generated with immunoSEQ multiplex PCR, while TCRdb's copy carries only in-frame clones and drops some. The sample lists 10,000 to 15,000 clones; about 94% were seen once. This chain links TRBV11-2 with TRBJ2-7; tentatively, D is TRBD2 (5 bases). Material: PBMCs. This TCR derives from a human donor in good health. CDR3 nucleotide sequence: TGTGCCAGCAGCCTTACCGAGGGCACCTACGAGCAGTACTTC. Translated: CASSLTEGTYEQYF.